This is a list of T cell receptor beta chains from one sample in a study of blood T cells in healthy people across ages. One entry per CDR3 protein, called by TCRdb with MiXCR from the 5' RACE reads. The sample comprises 550,000 to 750,000 distinct CDR3 sequences, roughly 21% of which are singletons, and about 3.6% rests with the top ten. The specimen sequenced was blood. These receptors were taken from a man in his 70s in good health. CDR3s include the opening cysteine and the closing phenylalanine or tryptophan. Fields, in order: CDR3 length, J gene, clone size, V gene, D gene, CDR3 DNA, CDR3 protein. A D gene is named only where the DNA matches it firmly. Some rows have no size entry. The others give once, few or many, or a class for an expanded clone.

>13|TRBJ1-2|NA|TRBV3-1|NA
TGTGCCAGCAGCCAAGATTCAAACCGGGGCTACACCTTC
CASSQDSNRGYTF
>14|TRBJ2-1|few|TRBV7-3|NA
TGTGCCAGCACCCCGGGCCCATCCTACAATGAGCAGTTCTTC
CASTPGPSYNEQFF
>13|TRBJ2-5|many|TRBV27|NA
TGCGCCAGCAGCTTCTCGAGGGGGGAGACCCAGTACTTC
CASSFSRGETQYF
>14|TRBJ2-1|NA|TRBV5-1|TRBD2
TGCGCCAGCAGAACTAGCGGGAGGGCCAATGAGCAGTTCTTC
CASRTSGRANEQFF
>13|TRBJ2-1|NA|TRBV7-2|TRBD2
TGTGCCAGCAGCATAGGGACTATGGATGAGCAGTTCTTC
CASSIGTMDEQFF
>15|TRBJ2-7|NA|TRBV6-2/TRBV6-3|TRBD1
TGTGCCAGCAGTTACCCGGGACAGCCCTCCTACGAGCAGTACTTC
CASSYPGQPSYEQYF
>13|TRBJ2-5|NA|TRBV27|NA
TGTGCCAGCAGAGACCTAACGGGGGAGACCCAGTACTTC
CASRDLTGETQYF
>19|TRBJ2-1|few|TRBV24-1|TRBD2
TGTGCCACCAGTGATTTGATCCGGACTAGCGAGTCGAATGTTGATGAGCAGTTCTTC
CATSDLIRTSESNVDEQFF
>14|TRBJ2-7|NA|TRBV9|TRBD1
TGTGCCAGCAGCTCAAAGACAGGGCCCTACGAGCAGTACTTC
CASSSKTGPYEQYF
>14|TRBJ2-7|few|TRBV7-2|NA
TGTGCCAGCAGCTTAGACAGGACCACCTACGAGCAGTACTTC
CASSLDRTTYEQYF
>16|TRBJ2-7|few|TRBV5-6|TRBD1
TGTGCCAGCACAGCGAGGGACAGGGGAACCTCCTACGAGCAGTACTTC
CASTARDRGTSYEQYF
>14|TRBJ2-7|NA|TRBV29-1|TRBD1
TGCAGCGTTGAAAGGGGACAGGGGCCTTACGAGCAGTACTTC
CSVERGQGPYEQYF
>17|TRBJ2-6|NA|TRBV7-2|TRBD1
TGTGCCAGCAGCTTCAGGGGGCCTTTTTCTGGGGCCAACGTCCTGACTTTC
CASSFRGPFSGANVLTF
>15|TRBJ2-5|few|TRBV20-1|TRBD1
TGCAGTGCTAGACCAGGGACAGGGAAGCAAGAGACCCAGTACTTC
CSARPGTGKQETQYF
>13|TRBJ1-6|NA|TRBV6-2/TRBV6-3|NA
TGTGCCAGCAGTTACTTCGGCGAATCACCCCTCCACTTT
CASSYFGESPLHF
>13|TRBJ2-7|NA|TRBV11-2|TRBD2
TGTGCCAGCAGCTTCGGACTAGCCGCCGAGCAGTACTTC
CASSFGLAAEQYF
>12|TRBJ2-5|few|TRBV10-3|NA
TGTGCCATCGGTCGACTTCAAGAGACCCAGTACTTC
CAIGRLQETQYF
>12|TRBJ1-1|NA|TRBV20-1|TRBD1
TGCAGTGTTAGGGGGCGGAATACTGAACCTTTCTTT
CSVRGRNTEPFF
>12|TRBJ2-5|few|TRBV5-5|NA
TGTGCCAGCAGGACTGAAAAAGAGACCCAGTACTTC
CASRTEKETQYF
>15|TRBJ2-7|few|TRBV20-1|TRBD1
TGCAGTGCCAAGGGGGACAGGGGAAGAGCTTACGAGCAGTACTTC
CSAKGDRGRAYEQYF
>15|TRBJ1-1|few|TRBV29-1|NA
TGCAGCGTTGAAGCCCATGCAGGGCTGAACACTGAAGCTTTCTTT
CSVEAHAGLNTEAFF
>17|TRBJ2-1|once|TRBV27|NA
TGTGCCAGCAGCGGCCCGGGGCGGTTGGGCTCCTACAATGAGCAGTTCTTC
CASSGPGRLGSYNEQFF
>14|TRBJ2-4|few|TRBV12-3/TRBV12-4|NA
TGTGCCAGCAGTTTAGCGGGGCTGAAAAACATTCAGTACTTC
CASSLAGLKNIQYF
>15|TRBJ2-7|NA|TRBV29-1|TRBD1
TGCAGCGTTGAAGTCAACCGGGACAGGGGATACGAGCAGTACTTC
CSVEVNRDRGYEQYF
>14|TRBJ2-7|NA|TRBV7-9|NA
TGTGCCAGCAGCTTCCGGGACCCCGGACACGAGCAGTACTTC
CASSFRDPGHEQYF